Described below is a single T cell receptor beta chain sequence and its context. What it binds is unknown. This sample is drawn from a study of cytomegalovirus exposure and HLA in healthy donors. The V segment lost 5 bases and the J segment 4 bases; nucleotides outside the gene matches: 8. Per the germline V gene, CDR1 is SNHLY and CDR2 is FYNNEI. The CDR3 contains 16 residues. A multiplex PCR was run with 60 Vbeta primers and 13 Jbeta primers. Using immunoSEQ multiplex PCR, the repertoire was profiled, and TCRdb retains in-frame clones only, with some absent. The table records 100,000 to 150,000 clones, around 66% of them present only once. Each donor was healthy, and each was a bone marrow donor. Study-level results: Further analysis was carried out later, and it showed several of the most significant clusters appearing linked to common viral pathogens. A missense DCLRE1C variant was associated with V- and J-gene trimming of TCR beta chains in a later analysis, and an independent cohort replicated the association.

The source of this sequence is a woman aged 40 to 50 in good health and CMV-seropositive. The material sequenced was PBMCs. This rearrangement joins TRBV2 to TRBJ2-1; TRBD2 matches at 10 bases. CDR3 in amino acids: CASSRGSGGGYNEQFF. CDR3 bases: TGTGCCAGCAGTCGAGGGAGCGGGGGGGGATACAATGAGCAGTTCTTC.